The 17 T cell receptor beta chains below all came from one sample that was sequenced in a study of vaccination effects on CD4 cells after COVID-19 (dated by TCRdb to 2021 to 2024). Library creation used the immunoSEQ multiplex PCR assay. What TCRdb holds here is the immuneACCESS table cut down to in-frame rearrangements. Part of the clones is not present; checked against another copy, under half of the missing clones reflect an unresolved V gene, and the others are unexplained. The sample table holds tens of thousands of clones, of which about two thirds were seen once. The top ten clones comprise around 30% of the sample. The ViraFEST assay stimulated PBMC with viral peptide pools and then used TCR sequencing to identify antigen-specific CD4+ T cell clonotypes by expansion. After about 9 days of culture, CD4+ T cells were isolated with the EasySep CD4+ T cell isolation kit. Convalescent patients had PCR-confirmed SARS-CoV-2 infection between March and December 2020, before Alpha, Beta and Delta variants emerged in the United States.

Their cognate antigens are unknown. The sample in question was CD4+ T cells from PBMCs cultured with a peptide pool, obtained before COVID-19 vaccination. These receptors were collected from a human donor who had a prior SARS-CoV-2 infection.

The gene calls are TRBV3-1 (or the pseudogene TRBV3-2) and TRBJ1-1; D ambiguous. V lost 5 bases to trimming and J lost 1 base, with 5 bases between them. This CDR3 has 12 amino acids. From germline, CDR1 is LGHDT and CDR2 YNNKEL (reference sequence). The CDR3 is CASSEQNTEAFF. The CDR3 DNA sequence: TGTGCCAGCAGCGAACAGAACACTGAAGCTTTCTTT.

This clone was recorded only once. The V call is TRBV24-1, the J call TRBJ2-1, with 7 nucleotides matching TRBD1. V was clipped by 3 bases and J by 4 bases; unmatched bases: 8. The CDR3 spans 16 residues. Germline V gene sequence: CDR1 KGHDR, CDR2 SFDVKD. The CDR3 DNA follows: TGTGCCACCAGTGATGCGGACAGGCAGGCGTACAATGAGCAGTTCTTC. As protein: CATSDADRQAYNEQFF.

DNA of the CDR3: TGTGCCAGCAGGGACAGGGGCGAAAAACTGTTTTTT. This translates into CASRDRGEKLFF. The chain combines TRBV2 with TRBJ1-4; TRBD1 agrees at 9 bases. The trim removed 6 bases at V and 8 bases at J, leaving 1 base unmatched. The CDR3 runs to 12 residues. Germline V gene data show CDR1 as SNHLY and CDR2 as FYNNEI.

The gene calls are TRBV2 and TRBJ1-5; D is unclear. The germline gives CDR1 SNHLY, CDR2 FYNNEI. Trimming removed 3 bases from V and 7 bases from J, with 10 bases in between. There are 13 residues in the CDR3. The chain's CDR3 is CASSEYWEQPQHF. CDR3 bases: TGTGCCAGCAGTGAGTATTGGGAGCAGCCCCAGCATTTT.

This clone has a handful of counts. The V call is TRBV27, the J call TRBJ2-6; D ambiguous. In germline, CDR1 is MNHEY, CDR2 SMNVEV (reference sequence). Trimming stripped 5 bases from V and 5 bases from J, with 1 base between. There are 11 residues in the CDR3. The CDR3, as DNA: TGTGCCAGCAGTAGGGCCAACGTCCTGACTTTC. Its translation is CASSRANVLTF.

CDR3 in DNA: TGCGCCAGCAGCCCGATCGCGGCCAAAAACATTCAGTACTTC. Amino acid sequence: CASSPIAAKNIQYF. This chain joins TRBV5-1 and TRBJ2-4; no clear D gene. Germline assignment: CDR1 SGHRS and CDR2 YFSETQ. The CDR3 extends over 14 amino acids. V was shortened by 4 bases and J by 1 base, with 9 bases between the two germline ends.

The DNA for the CDR3 is TGCGCCAGCAGCCAAGAACTAGCGGGAGGGCATGAGCAGTTCTTC. Translation: CASSQELAGGHEQFF. This sequence joins TRBV4-1 and TRBJ2-1, with TRBD2 identical over 13 bases. Germline-derived CDR1 and CDR2 are MGHRA and YSYEKL. The CDR3 contains 15 residues. Trimming removed 0 bases from V and 8 bases from J; junction bases left unmatched: 1.

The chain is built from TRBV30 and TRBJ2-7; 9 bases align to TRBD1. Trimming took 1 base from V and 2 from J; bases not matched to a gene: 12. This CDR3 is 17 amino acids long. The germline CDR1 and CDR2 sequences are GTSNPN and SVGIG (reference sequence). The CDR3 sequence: CAWSGRSGTGSAYEQYF. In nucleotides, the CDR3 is TGTGCCTGGAGTGGTCGAAGTGGGACAGGGTCTGCCTACGAGCAGTACTTC.

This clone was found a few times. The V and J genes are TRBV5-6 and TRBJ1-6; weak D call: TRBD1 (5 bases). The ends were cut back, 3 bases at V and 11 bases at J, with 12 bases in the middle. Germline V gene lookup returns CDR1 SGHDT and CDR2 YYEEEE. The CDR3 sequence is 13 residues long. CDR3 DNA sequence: TGTGCCAGCAGCTGGGAGCTGGGGGCACCCCTCCACTTT. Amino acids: CASSWELGAPLHF.

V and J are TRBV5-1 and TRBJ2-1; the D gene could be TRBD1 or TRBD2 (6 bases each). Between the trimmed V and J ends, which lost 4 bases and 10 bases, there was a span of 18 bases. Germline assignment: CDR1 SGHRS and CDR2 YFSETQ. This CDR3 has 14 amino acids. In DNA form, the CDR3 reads TGCGCCAGCAGCCAACCGTCGGGGGCTGGGGAGCAGTTCTTC. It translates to CASSQPSGAGEQFF.

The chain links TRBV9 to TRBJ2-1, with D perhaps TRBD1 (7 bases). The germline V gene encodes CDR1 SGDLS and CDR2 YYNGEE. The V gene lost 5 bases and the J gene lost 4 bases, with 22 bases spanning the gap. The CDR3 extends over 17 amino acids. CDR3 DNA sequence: TGTGCCAGCAGTTTGGAGGGGGCCCAAATTGGTTACAATGAGCAGTTCTTC. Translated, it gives CASSLEGAQIGYNEQFF.

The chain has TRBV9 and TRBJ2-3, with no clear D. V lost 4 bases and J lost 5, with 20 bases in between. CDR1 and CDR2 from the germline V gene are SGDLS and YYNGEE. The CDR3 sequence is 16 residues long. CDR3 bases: TGTGCCAGCAGCCCCGGGCTGCACTTAGTATTAGATACGCAGTATTTT. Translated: CASSPGLHLVLDTQYF.

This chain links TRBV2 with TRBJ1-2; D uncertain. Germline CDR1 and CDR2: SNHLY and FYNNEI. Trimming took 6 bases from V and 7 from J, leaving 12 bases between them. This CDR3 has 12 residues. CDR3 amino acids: CASRFLVGGYTF. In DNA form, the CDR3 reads TGTGCCAGCAGATTCCTGGTGGGTGGCTACACCTTC.

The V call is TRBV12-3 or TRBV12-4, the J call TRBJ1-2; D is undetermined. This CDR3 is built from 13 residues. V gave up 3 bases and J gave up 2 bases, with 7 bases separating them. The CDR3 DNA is TGTGCCAGCAGTTTTCGGGGAAACTATGGCTACACCTTC. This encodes CASSFRGNYGYTF.

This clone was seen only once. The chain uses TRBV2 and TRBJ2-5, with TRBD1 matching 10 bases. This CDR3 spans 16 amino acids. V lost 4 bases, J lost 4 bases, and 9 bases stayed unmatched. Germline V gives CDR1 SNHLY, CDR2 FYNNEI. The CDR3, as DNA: TGTGCCAGCAGTGGTCGGACAGGGGGTTCTGTAGAGACCCAGTACTTC. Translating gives CASSGRTGGSVETQYF.

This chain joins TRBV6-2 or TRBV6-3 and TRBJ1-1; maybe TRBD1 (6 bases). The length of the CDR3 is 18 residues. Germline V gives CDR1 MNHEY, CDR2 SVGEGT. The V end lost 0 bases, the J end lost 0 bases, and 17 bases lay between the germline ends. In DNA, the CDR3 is TGTGCCAGCAGTTACTCGACGTGGGGGCGAGAAATGAACACTGAAGCTTTCTTT. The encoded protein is CASSYSTWGREMNTEAFF.

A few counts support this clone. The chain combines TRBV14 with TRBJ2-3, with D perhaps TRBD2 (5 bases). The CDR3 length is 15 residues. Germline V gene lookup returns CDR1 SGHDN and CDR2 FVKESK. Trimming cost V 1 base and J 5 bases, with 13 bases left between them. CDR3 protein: CASSQVISGRDTQYF. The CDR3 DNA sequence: TGTGCCAGCAGCCAAGTGATTTCGGGGAGAGATACGCAGTATTTT.